The TCR beta chain under discussion was sequenced for a study of Tregs in tolerant kidney transplant recipients (dated by TCRdb to between 2018 and 2020). Turning to the overall study: The transplants used related donors with nonmyeloablative bone marrow transplantation, and mixed chimerism in the human trials was transient. TCRbeta sequencing was used in the study to identify donor-specific regulatory T cells before combined kidney and bone marrow transplantation, and the identified cells were then tracked after transplant. Results the study describes overall, beyond this receptor: In tolerant patients, the expansion of donor-specific Tregs was greater than global Treg expansion, suggesting that the expansion was antigen-driven rather than nonspecific. The study was limited by small patient numbers, and the findings need validation in larger populations and under other immunosuppression protocols. Expanding Tregs with activated donor B cells appeared to identify the most biologically relevant and donor-specific TCRbeta repertoire. For some patients, the PCR primers changed as time went on, which meant samples from those patients could not be compared with one another at the nucleotide level. Biological reproducibility was not examined directly, but technical replication error appeared to be minimal.

For this clone: The clone's antigen remains unknown. The record has no base qualities; no much larger clone is one base away.

The sample's time point label, decoded: blood sample drawn before combined kidney and bone marrow transplant. In bulk CFSE mixed lymphocyte reactions, CFSE-labeled recipient PBMCs were cocultured with irradiated donor PBMCs for 5 to 6 days, then stained for CD3/CD4/CD8 and FACS-sorted. Patients were 4 combined kidney and bone marrow transplant recipients from the ITN036ST trial, and only these trial subjects had samples available. Healthy control blood was processed to PBMCs with a Ficoll density gradient and then cryopreserved, whereas patient PBMCs were collected both before and after transplant. Genomic DNA was extracted from sorted cells with the QIAGEN DNeasy Blood and Tissue Kit for TCRbeta CDR3 sequencing. High-throughput TCRbeta CDR3 sequencing, which included PCR amplification with bias correction and internal controls, was done commercially through immunoSEQ. The authors' analysis ran thus. Unique productive TCRbeta sequences were defined by CDR3 nucleotide sequence where primers matched, and otherwise by CDR3 amino acid sequence together with Vbeta and Jbeta genes. A sequence was defined as donor-reactive if the sequence was expanded at least 5-fold in CFSE-low cells compared with unstimulated cells and had a frequency of at least 0.01% in CFSE-low cells. Jensen-Shannon divergence calculated on the top 100 TCRbeta sequences ranked by frequency was used to measure repertoire divergence. For samples with multiple sequencing runs, sorting error was corrected separately for each run before the runs were pooled. This immuneACCESS table, as held by TCRdb, lists in-frame sequences with V and J called but not all clones. Of the missing ones, under half trace to an unresolved V gene in checked studies; the others have no known cause. That table gives V, J and clone size, and the DNA gave D and trimming. The sample table holds 7,000 to 9,000 clones, of which roughly 34% were seen once. The ten largest clonotypes hold 5.8% of the sample.

The CDR3 contains 16 residues, cysteine and phenylalanine counted. Of the read, only the CDR3 DNA is kept; its 48 bases are in frame from base 1. Compared with germline, V lacks 4 bases and J lacks 5 bases; bases without a gene match: 12. Recombination joined TRBV23-1 with TRBJ2-7; 9 junctional bases match TRBD1. TRBV23-1 has ORF status, its function being uncertain. Sample: CD8+ T cells from blood cultured with allogeneic cells, taken before the transplant. The sequence was collected from a human patient who received a combined kidney and bone marrow transplant. This receptor carries the CDR3 CASSRFRDREIDEQYF. The base sequence is TGCGCCAGCAGTCGATTCCGGGACAGGGAAATCGACGAGCAGTACTTC.